This T cell receptor (beta chain) was obtained from a study of cytomegalovirus exposure and HLA in healthy donors. Study-wide background: Genotyping showed 75% to 90% of 398 donors falling in the Caucasian-associated ancestry cluster. Study observations and caveats: The study listed under 200 cytomegalovirus-associated TCR beta chains.

With regard to this clone: Its antigen is still unknown.

Vbeta (60) and Jbeta (13) primers were used in the PCR. The assay was immunoSEQ multiplex PCR, and TCRdb's table has in-frame clones only and misses some. The top ten clones hold about 3.8% of a sample with about 180,000 clones, just over 75% of them seen once. This sequence was found in a woman aged 55-69 years in good health and CMV-seropositive. Sequencing used PBMCs.

CDR3 DNA: TGTGCCAGCAGCGTCGGAGTCACAGATACGCAGTATTTT. This sequence encodes CASSVGVTDTQYF. This chain joins TRBV9 and TRBJ2-3, with D hard to call. The germline CDR1 and CDR2 sequences are SGDLS and YYNGEE. With 2 bases removed from V and 2 bases from J, the gap between germline ends came to 6 bases. This CDR3 contains 13 residues.